What follows are 4 T cell receptor beta chains derived from one specimen sequenced in a study of T cell responses to AZD1222 COVID-19 vaccine. TCRdb's table, derived via immunoSEQ multiplex PCR, lists solely in-frame clones and lacks some. The sample yields around 130,000 clones, around 87% seen once. The sequences come from peripheral blood, collected 28 days after the second AZD1222 dose. These receptors originate from an adult who received the AZD1222 COVID-19 vaccine.

The chain couples TRBV28 to TRBJ1-1; tentatively, D is TRBD1 (5 bases). There are 12 residues in the CDR3. Trimming pared 10 bases from V and 9 bases from J, leaving 18 bases between. Per germline, CDR1 MDHEN and CDR2 SYDVKM. CDR3 in amino acids: CATIPLTEKAFF. DNA for the CDR3: TGTGCCACCATACCGTTGACAGAGAAAGCTTTCTTT.

The rearrangement uses TRBV19 and TRBJ1-1; D possibly corresponds to TRBD1 (6 bases). CDR1 LNHDA and CDR2 SQIVND come from the germline V gene (reference sequence). The V gene lost 3 bases and the J gene lost 6 bases, with 23 bases spanning the gap. This CDR3 is built from 17 residues. The CDR3 bases are TGTGCCAGTAGTATTATAGGGCTTTGGGGGGCTTCGGCTGAAGCTTTCTTT. Amino acids: CASSIIGLWGASAEAFF.

The chain employs TRBV3-1 (or the pseudogene TRBV3-2) and TRBJ2-7; D call uncertain. The germline V gene encodes CDR1 LGHDT and CDR2 YNNKEL (reference sequence). The germline V and J ends were trimmed by 0 bases and 9 bases, with 12 bases remaining between them. This CDR3 comprises 13 residues. This CDR3 is CASSQEGRRGQYF. The CDR3 DNA sequence: TGTGCCAGCAGCCAAGAGGGCCGCCGCGGGCAGTACTTC.

The chain recombines TRBV7-9 with TRBJ2-5, with 7 positions matching TRBD1. Looked up from germline, CDR1 is SEHNR and CDR2 is FQNEAQ (reference sequence). Trimming cost V 5 bases and J 2 bases; bases outside gene matches: 8. The CDR3 is 15 amino acids. CDR3 coding DNA: TGTGCCAGCAGCCTCCCAGGGGGATCTCAAGAGACCCAGTACTTC. Translated: CASSLPGGSQETQYF.